This entry is about one T cell receptor beta chain. Authors' methods: Cell counts per sample came from amplifying reference gene primers. Assay used: immunoSEQ multiplex PCR; TCRdb lists only in-frame clones, some missing. V and J calls plus clone size are reproduced from that table; the DNA served to infer D and trimming. The sample records about 260,000 clones, 85% to 90% being singletons. The CDR3 covers 13 residues. V gave up 2 bases and J gave up 6 bases, with 10 bases separating them. Germline V CDR1 and CDR2: MNHNS, SASEGT. The sample is drawn from a study of blood T cell repertoires in COVID-19. Study at large: Acute and convalescent COVID-19 specimens originated in the United States, Italy and Spain. From T cells, B-cell-depleted T cells, or PBMCs came the material, which was cDNA or gDNA.

This chain links TRBV6-1 with TRBJ1-2; a weak D match, TRBD1 (5 bases). This TCR came from a woman aged 40 to 55 with acute or convalescent COVID-19. The sequencing input was peripheral blood. The CDR3 sequence: CASSERGPDGYTF. For the CDR3, the DNA is TGTGCCAGCAGTGAAAGGGGTCCGGATGGCTACACCTTC.